This T cell receptor (beta chain) originates from a study of CXCR3-negative and CXCR3-positive naive CD8 T cells. Study results and caveats: Whereas memory cells differed, naive CXCR3-negative and CXCR3-positive cells shared similar TRBV-TRBJ usage. Upon cryopreservation, CXCR3 expression partially decreased, and most assays used fresh PBMCs.

With respect to this clonotype: Its antigen is as yet unknown.

CD45RO-CCR7+CD27+CD95- was the phenotype of naive CD8+ T cells. Germline V gene sequence: CDR1 SGHNT, CDR2 YYREEE (reference sequence). This CDR3 has 16 amino acids. UMI-tagged TRB cDNA libraries were built via 5' RACE. TCRdb re-called the 5' RACE reads; one entry per CDR3 protein, DNA not given. The specimen's table records just under 9,000 distinct CDR3 sequences. This rearrangement joins TRBV5-4 to TRBJ1-4; TCRdb's assignment of TRBD1 cannot be checked, as there is no DNA. This receptor was obtained from a human donor in good health. Some clones in this sample may be carry-over from other donors' samples. Specimen: naive CXCR3- CD8+ T cells from blood. The sample's subset: CD45RO-CCR7+CD27+CD95- naive CD8+ T cells lacking CXCR3 (TNR3-). The CDR3 loop reads CASSDYAGTGDEKLFF.